This T cell receptor beta chain came from a study of T cell responses to AZD1222 COVID-19 vaccine (dated by TCRdb to the early 2020s). In terms of the full investigation: Because spike-specific TCR depth and breadth did not differ between the two schedules, AZD1222 recipients who got a second dose at roughly 4 weeks were pooled with those who got a second dose at roughly 12 weeks. TCR sequencing was performed for about 240 trial participants, of whom some 200 were given two doses of AZD1222 and about 25 were given two doses of MenACWY control vaccine. Trial participants were enrolled by age into 18-55, 56-69 and 70-plus year subgroups, with roughly 150, 30 and 60 TCR-sequenced participants respectively.

Overall results and qualifications from the work: Participants were mostly white British and included more females than males, and it was suggested by the authors that clonal diversity may have been underestimated. Vaccine-associated CD4 TCRs spanned the whole spike protein, with dominant responses in regions 160-218 and 743-854. Because no day 14 peak-response samples were available, the repertoires could be characterized only after the peak T cell response. Reportedly, close to half of the unique spike-specific TCRs recognized epitopes lying outside the regions that are mutated in the B.1.351 and B.1.1.7 variants. Only five or six AZD1222 recipients were SARS-CoV-2 seropositive at baseline, limiting conclusions about previously exposed vaccinees. In the small 56-69-year group, the increase in depth fell short of significance, most likely because of low power. After two AZD1222 doses, spike-specific TCR breadth and depth were significantly higher than at day 0 and than in MenACWY recipients.

CDR1 and CDR2 are drawn from the germline V gene (reference sequence): SGHNT, YYREEE. V and J are truncated by 3 bases and 2 bases respectively, leaving an intervening sequence of 12 bases. Its CDR3 holds 14 amino acids, cysteine through phenylalanine. Only the CDR3 DNA is retained, 42 bases long and in frame from the first base. In its sample, this clone was seen a few times. The antigen this receptor binds is unknown. Base qualities were left out, and no much larger clone turns up one base away. Taken with the paper, the label for time point translates to: baseline before first vaccination. Samples from vaccinated people were obtained from the UK trials COV001 and COV002, which included a single-blind randomized controlled phase 2/3 trial of AZD1222 (ChAdOx1 nCoV-19) in healthy adults. For TCRbeta chain sequencing, PBMC samples from trial participants were taken at day 0 and at day 28 after the second dose.

The CDR3 regions of human TCRbeta chains were analyzed by immunosequencing. Regarding the original processing steps: Repertoire TCRs were matched against a reference library of SARS-CoV-2-specific TCRs generated with the MIRA antigen-specificity platform. Breadth meant the fraction of unique TCRs that were SARS-CoV-2-associated, whereas depth meant the fraction of total T cells that were SARS-CoV-2-associated. Each spike-specific TCR was assigned to its reactive spike region and to a CD4 or CD8 class using the MIRA data. Log10-transformed breadth and depth values were compared by one-way ANOVA with Sidak's multiple comparisons tests. TCRdb provides this immuneACCESS table in a form limited to in-frame rearrangements. Some clones are lacking; in checked studies, under half of them reflect an unresolved V gene, and why the rest are absent is not known. V, J and clone size are taken as reported in that table, and D and trimming were inferred from the DNA itself. This sample holds 120,000 or so clones; about 90% were observed only once. Approximately 3.5% of the sample belongs to the ten largest clones.

Here the sequenced sample was peripheral blood, taken on day 0 of AZD1222 vaccination. The chain couples TRBV5-4 to TRBJ2-7; the D gene is not confidently resolved. This receptor was taken from an adult in good health. The sequenced DNA is TGTGCCAGCAGCTCCAGAGACGGAACCTACGAGCAGTACTTC. Translated, this gives CASSSRDGTYEQYF.